The sequence of this T cell receptor (beta chain) was determined in a study of radiation and T cells in renal cell carcinoma. Looking at the study overall: Nephrectomy followed 15 Gy stereotactic body radiation by 4 weeks. Findings and caveats of the study: Without pretreatment biopsies, baseline tumor clonotype presence was undetermined.

Time point defined: blood 2 weeks post-SBRT. The treatment is: 15 Gy SBRT to primary tumor, nephrectomy 4 weeks later. Serial blood draws occurred at baseline and 2 and 4 weeks post-SBRT. The patient's renal cell carcinoma had clear cell pathology. Profiling relied on immunoSEQ multiplex PCR, and the TCRdb table lists in-frame clones only, not all of them. This sample has some 120,000 clones, with 75% to 85% found just once. Per germline, CDR1 LNHDA and CDR2 SQIVND (reference sequence). The CDR3 has 14 residues. V was shortened by 5 bases and J by 2 bases, with 12 bases between the two germline ends. Comment on this clone: Its matching antigen is unknown.

The TCR comes from a woman aged 55-75 years with renal cell carcinoma. Specimen: blood, collected from a patient whose treatment included radiotherapy and nephrectomy. The chain couples TRBV19 to TRBJ1-2, with unresolved D. CDR3 in amino acids: CASSFSGQNYGYTF. The DNA of the CDR3 is TGTGCCAGTAGTTTTTCGGGCCAGAACTATGGCTACACCTTC.